These T cell receptor beta chains were read from a single sample in a study of long-term antiretroviral therapy in people with HIV. Method: immunoSEQ multiplex PCR; TCRdb's copy keeps in-frame clones and lacks some. The top ten hold 10% to 13% of the sample, which has some 20,000 clones, 60% to 85% seen once. Sequenced here: unsorted PBMCs, sampled 2.3 years after starting antiretroviral therapy. These receptor sequences come from a woman aged 35 to 49 with HIV. Both conserved end residues are part of each CDR3. D genes are given only for firm matches. The size field is filled for only some rows; it gives once, few, many or a size class.

clone size	J gene	V gene	D gene	CDR3 protein	CDR3 DNA
.	TRBJ1-5	TRBV4-2	.	CASSSEADQPQHF	TGTGCCAGCAGCTCTGAGGCAGATCAGCCCCAGCATTTT
few	TRBJ1-1	TRBV30	.	CAWSPDGNTEAFF	TGTGCCTGGAGTCCAGACGGGAACACTGAAGCTTTCTTT
few	TRBJ1-5	TRBV7-9	TRBD1	CASSSDRAANQPQHF	TGTGCCAGCAGCTCGGACAGGGCGGCCAATCAGCCCCAGCATTTT
few	TRBJ1-1	TRBV9	.	CASSAHVQGEAFF	TGTGCCAGCAGCGCTCATGTACAGGGTGAAGCTTTCTTT
.	TRBJ1-2	TRBV25-1	TRBD1	CASSDNRGSYGYTF	TGTGCCAGCAGTGATAACAGGGGCTCCTATGGCTACACCTTC
few	TRBJ1-2	TRBV5-4	TRBD1	CASSSKQGAYGYTF	TGTGCCAGCAGCTCAAAACAGGGGGCGTATGGCTACACCTTC
.	TRBJ2-1	TRBV29-1	TRBD2	CSVAGTSGRALSYNEQFF	TGCAGCGTTGCGGGGACTAGCGGGAGGGCCCTAAGCTACAATGAGCAGTTCTTC
.	TRBJ2-7	TRBV29-1	.	CSVEGASYEQYF	TGCAGCGTTGAAGGGGCGTCCTACGAGCAGTACTTC
few	TRBJ2-3	TRBV9	.	CASSVAHVGTDTQYF	TGTGCCAGCAGCGTAGCCCACGTGGGCACAGATACGCAGTATTTT
.	TRBJ2-7	TRBV6-5	.	CASTPGRGTYEQYF	TGTGCCAGCACCCCCGGGCGGGGCACCTACGAGCAGTACTTC
once	TRBJ2-7	TRBV7-8	.	CASSLGDRIYEQYF	TGTGCCAGCAGCTTAGGAGACAGGATCTACGAGCAGTACTTC
.	TRBJ1-1	TRBV7-9	TRBD1	CASSAPTGVLEAFF	TGTGCCAGCAGCGCACCTACAGGGGTACTTGAAGCTTTCTTT
.	TRBJ2-7	TRBV6-1	TRBD2	CASSVNSGGTYEQYF	TGTGCCAGCAGTGTAAATAGCGGGGGCACCTACGAGCAGTACTTC
.	TRBJ2-3	TRBV10-2	.	CASGGARADTQYF	TGCGCCAGCGGCGGGGCCCGAGCAGATACGCAGTATTTT
.	TRBJ1-5	TRBV6-1	.	CASSEAGGGQPQHF	TGTGCCAGCAGTGAAGCCGGGGGAGGTCAGCCCCAGCATTTT
.	TRBJ1-2	TRBV5-8	.	CASIGADPEDYGYTF	TGTGCCAGCATTGGGGCGGACCCGGAGGACTATGGCTACACCTTC
once	TRBJ1-6	TRBV4-1	TRBD1	CASSRVGTGSPPLHF	TGCGCCAGCAGCCGTGTTGGGACAGGGAGTCCACCCCTCCACTTT